These 26 T cell receptor beta chains were sequenced from one sample in a study of long-term antiretroviral therapy in people with HIV. Running of the v3.0 immunoSEQ assay took place at survey level. Sequencing was performed with immunoSEQ multiplex PCR; in TCRdb, only in-frame clones are kept and a portion is missing. Of 24,000 or so clones in the sample, around 80% are singletons; the top ten hold just over 5%. The specimen comprised unsorted PBMCs, sampled 3 years after starting antiretroviral therapy. The receptors originated from a young man with HIV.

The chain combines TRBV7-8 with TRBJ2-1; a weak D match, TRBD2 (6 bases). The CDR3 extends over 14 amino acids. Between the trimmed V and J ends, which lost 6 bases and 1 base, there was a span of 10 bases. The germline V gene encodes CDR1 SGHVS and CDR2 FQNEAQ. CDR3 nucleotide sequence: TGTGCCAGCAGTAGGAGGGTTTCCTACAATGAGCAGTTCTTC. Its protein is CASSRRVSYNEQFF.

The genes are TRBV9 and TRBJ1-1; a weak D match, TRBD1 (6 bases). V was clipped by 0 bases and J by 7 bases, with 19 bases between them. The CDR3 runs to 16 residues. The germline CDR1 and CDR2 sequences are SGDLS and YYNGEE. The CDR3 DNA reads TGTGCCAGCAGCGTAGAAGGATTGGCAGGGGCGGATGAAGCTTTCTTT. Its protein product is CASSVEGLAGADEAFF.

The chain is built from TRBV6-1 and TRBJ1-1; D is undetermined. V shed 4 bases and J shed 3 bases, with 12 bases lying between them. This CDR3 contains 14 residues. Germline assignment: CDR1 MNHNS and CDR2 SASEGT. CDR3 nucleotides: TGTGCCAGCAGTGGCCGGCGGGCGGACACTGAAGCTTTCTTT. Protein sequence: CASSGRRADTEAFF.

The gene calls are TRBV5-1 and TRBJ2-5; tentative D call: TRBD2 (6 bases). The CDR3 contains 13 residues. V gave up 1 base and J gave up 4 bases, with 8 bases separating them. Germline CDR1 reads SGHRS; CDR2 reads YFSETQ. CDR3 loop: CASSLWGGETQYF. The CDR3 bases are TGCGCCAGCAGCTTGTGGGGAGGAGAGACCCAGTACTTC.

This clone was picked up one time. The chain couples TRBV5-1 to TRBJ2-5; the D gene is possibly TRBD2 (6 bases). The CDR3 is made up of 12 amino acids. The V end was cut by 3 bases, the J end by 3 bases, with 6 bases between. Germline lookup yields CDR1 SGHRS and CDR2 YFSETQ. The CDR3 protein is CASSWGEETQYF. CDR3 sequence (DNA): TGCGCCAGCAGCTGGGGGGAAGAGACCCAGTACTTC.

The rearrangement joins TRBV6-6 to TRBJ2-2; no definite D call. The CDR3 sequence is 13 residues long. Germline-derived CDR1 and CDR2 are MNHNY and SVGAGI (reference sequence). V was trimmed by 7 bases and J by 4 bases, leaving 10 bases between them. The CDR3 region has the DNA TGTGCCAGCATCTTATCGAGCACCGGGGAGCTGTTTTTT. Protein product: CASILSSTGELFF.

This chain joins TRBV11-3 and TRBJ2-5; TRBD1 matches 10 bases. Germline V gene lookup returns CDR1 SGHNT and CDR2 YENEEA. CDR3 size: 15 residues. Trimming removed 5 bases from V and 5 bases from J; junction bases left unmatched: 8. The CDR3 region is CASSRGTGVWETQYF. DNA of the CDR3: TGTGCCAGCAGCCGCGGGACAGGGGTTTGGGAGACCCAGTACTTC.

The rearrangement joins TRBV28 to TRBJ1-3; D gene uncertain. Germline CDR1 MDHEN, CDR2 SYDVKM. Trimming removed 3 bases at V and 5 bases at J, with 5 bases between. The CDR3 has 12 amino acids. DNA of the CDR3: TGTGCCAGCAGTTTGGATAGAAACACCATATATTTT. As protein: CASSLDRNTIYF.

This clone appeared once. The chain employs TRBV6-1 and TRBJ2-3; 9 positions agree with TRBD2. V lost 5 bases to trimming and J lost 2 bases; unmatched junction nucleotides: 5. This CDR3 has 15 residues. Germline V CDR1 and CDR2: MNHNS, SASEGT. The CDR3 DNA follows: TGTGCCAGCAGTCGCGGGGGGGGAGACACAGATACGCAGTATTTT. This sequence encodes CASSRGGGDTDTQYF.

V gene TRBV19 combines with J gene TRBJ2-5; 7 bases align to TRBD2. V dropped 5 bases and J dropped 4; count of bases not matched to a gene: 10. Germline V lookup: CDR1 LNHDA, CDR2 SQIVND (reference sequence). This CDR3 contains 15 residues. CDR3 region: CASSGRQWGGETQYF. DNA of the CDR3: TGTGCCAGTAGTGGCCGACAGTGGGGGGGAGAGACCCAGTACTTC. Full variable domain (outside the CDR3, taken from reference TRBV19 and TRBJ2-5): DGGITQSPKYLFRKEGQNVTLSCEQNLNHDAMYWYRQDPGQGLRLIYYSQIVNDFQKGDIAEGYSVSREKKESFPLTVTSAQKNPTAFYLCASSGRQWGGETQYFGPGTRLLVL.

V usage is TRBV11-2 and J usage is TRBJ2-3; TRBD2 might be the D (6 bases). Germline CDR1 and CDR2: SGHAT and FQNNGV. This CDR3 has 15 amino acids. Trimming shortened V by 0 bases and J by 4 bases, and 11 bases separated the two germline ends. The CDR3 DNA reads TGTGCCAGCAGCTTAGAGGCGGGAAGGGCAGATACGCAGTATTTT. Translation gives CASSLEAGRADTQYF.

DNA for the CDR3: TGTGCCTGGAGTGTGTTTGGGGACGGGGAGCTGTTTTTT. It yields the protein CAWSVFGDGELFF. V is TRBV30 and J is TRBJ2-2; D call uncertain. The CDR3 has 13 amino acids. V dropped 0 bases and J dropped 7 bases, with 9 bases sitting between them. Germline V gene data show CDR1 as GTSNPN and CDR2 as SVGIG (reference sequence).

The chain combines TRBV19 with TRBJ2-3, with D possibly TRBD1 on 6 matching bases. The CDR3 covers 15 residues. The germline V gene encodes CDR1 LNHDA and CDR2 SQIVND (reference sequence). V lost 4 bases and J lost 2, with 13 bases in between. CDR3 residues: CASSKGRGTTDTQYF. Here the CDR3 DNA reads TGTGCCAGTAGTAAGGGAAGGGGGACCACAGATACGCAGTATTTT.

The chain employs TRBV19 and TRBJ2-1, with D possibly called TRBD1 or TRBD2 (5 bases each). CDR3 size: 17 residues. CDR1 and CDR2 (germline): LNHDA, SQIVND (reference sequence). The germline V and J ends were trimmed by 4 bases and 5 bases, with 21 bases remaining between them. CDR3 in DNA: TGTGCCAGTAGTACCAAGGGACCTGTGCATGGGCACAATGAGCAGTTCTTC. Residues: CASSTKGPVHGHNEQFF.

The rearrangement links TRBV28 to TRBJ2-4; D gene uncertain. Per the germline V gene, CDR1 is MDHEN and CDR2 is SYDVKM. The CDR3 totals 12 residues. With 1 base removed from V and 7 bases from J, the gap between germline ends came to 5 bases. CDR3 bases: TGTGCCAGCAGTTTATCTTGGAACATTCAGTACTTC. Amino acid sequence: CASSLSWNIQYF.

This clone was recorded a few times. The V and J genes are TRBV7-9 and TRBJ1-6; TRBD1 matches at 7 bases. The germline CDR1 and CDR2 sequences are SEHNR and FQNEAQ (reference sequence). The V and J ends lost 2 bases and 6 bases, in that order; junction bases with no gene match: 4. This CDR3 region has 15 residues. The CDR3 sequence is CASSLSGQANSPLHF. The CDR3 region has the DNA TGTGCCAGCAGCTTATCCGGACAGGCTAATTCACCCCTCCACTTT.

The rearrangement uses TRBV27 and TRBJ2-7; tentative D call: TRBD1 (6 bases). V shed 6 bases and J shed 2 bases, with 11 bases lying between them. The length of the CDR3 is 13 residues. In germline, CDR1 is MNHEY, CDR2 SMNVEV (reference sequence). CDR3 in amino acids: CASRTGPAYEQYF. DNA for the CDR3: TGTGCCAGCAGGACAGGTCCCGCCTACGAGCAGTACTTC.

The rearrangement joins TRBV11-2 to TRBJ2-5; a weak D match, TRBD1 (6 bases). The germline V and J ends were trimmed by 0 bases and 10 bases, with 12 bases remaining between them. Germline V gives CDR1 SGHAT, CDR2 FQNNGV. CDR3 length: 13 amino acids. CDR3 residues: CASSLDLGRGQYF. The CDR3 DNA is TGTGCCAGCAGCTTAGATCTGGGCAGGGGCCAGTACTTC.

The CDR3 region has the DNA TGTGCCAGCAGTTACGGGCGGGGAACTACTATGGGCTACACCTTC. It encodes CASSYGRGTTMGYTF. The chain carries TRBV6-5 and TRBJ1-2, with D unclear. CDR1 is MNHEY and CDR2 is SVGAGI in the germline V gene. Trimming shortened V by 2 bases and J by 8 bases, and 18 bases separated the two germline ends. This CDR3 has 15 residues.

The J gene is TRBJ1-3, the V gene TRBV7-8; TRBD1 might be the D (6 bases). The CDR3 is made up of 14 amino acids. Looked up from germline, CDR1 is SGHVS and CDR2 is FQNEAQ. Deletions cut 5 bases from V and 4 bases from J, with 12 bases between. The chain's CDR3 is CASSTQGPGNTIYF. In DNA form, the CDR3 reads TGTGCCAGCAGCACCCAGGGGCCCGGAAACACCATATATTTT. The full variable domain, with the rest looked up from reference TRBV7-8 and TRBJ1-3, is GAGVSQSPRYKVAKRGQDVALRCDPISGHVSLFWYQQALGQGPEFLTYFQNEAQLDKSGLPSDRFFAERPEGSVSTLKIQRTQQEDSAVYLCASSTQGPGNTIYFGEGSWLTVV.

This rearrangement joins TRBV27 to TRBJ1-1; D gene uncertain. V was cut by 2 bases and J by 1 base, with 5 bases left in between. The CDR3 loop spans 13 amino acids. Germline loops: CDR1 MNHEY, CDR2 SMNVEV (reference sequence). The CDR3 DNA follows: TGTGCCAGCAGTTTAAAGAGGAACACTGAAGCTTTCTTT. Residues: CASSLKRNTEAFF.

This clone showed up just once. The V gene is TRBV12-5, the J gene TRBJ2-7, with D unresolved. The CDR3 length is 15 residues. Germline V CDR1 and CDR2: LGHNT, FRNRAP. Trimming pared 4 bases from V and 2 bases from J, leaving 15 bases between. The CDR3 coding sequence is TGTGCTAGTGGTTCCCCGGTCCGAGGAGCCTACGAGCAGTACGTC. Protein: CASGSPVRGAYEQYV.

This chain uses TRBV7-2 with TRBJ1-1, with D perhaps TRBD1 (5 bases). Trimming cost V 5 bases and J 8 bases, with 18 bases left between them. This CDR3 has 14 residues. Germline assignment: CDR1 SGHTA and CDR2 FQGNSA. The CDR3 nucleotides read TGTGCCAGCAGCAAGAGGTTCGGGGACCTAGAAGCTTTCTTT. Translation gives CASSKRFGDLEAFF.

This clone occurred a few times. The CDR3 here is CASSPPGMLAFF. In DNA form, the CDR3 reads TGTGCCAGCTCACCACCAGGGATGTTGGCTTTCTTT. This chain links TRBV18 with TRBJ1-1; D gene uncertain. The length of the CDR3 is 12 residues. V was pared by 0 bases and J by 11 bases, with 10 bases between. Germline loops: CDR1 KGHSH, CDR2 LQKENI.

In this sample, this clone turned up a few times. The chain joins TRBV9 to TRBJ2-7; the D gene is possibly TRBD2 (7 bases). Trimming shortened V by 1 base and J by 3 bases, and 14 bases separated the two germline ends. This CDR3 has 15 amino acids. Germline V lookup: CDR1 SGDLS, CDR2 YYNGEE. The CDR3 sequence: CASSVYSGGVYEQYF. The DNA of the CDR3 is TGTGCCAGCAGCGTATATTCGGGGGGCGTCTACGAGCAGTACTTC.

The chain couples TRBV11-2 to TRBJ2-1; the D is unclear. The CDR3 spans 17 residues. Per the germline V gene, CDR1 is SGHAT and CDR2 is FQNNGV. Trimming pared 1 base from V and 0 bases from J, leaving 13 bases between. The CDR3 loop is CASSLGVSANSYNEQFF. The CDR3 DNA is TGTGCCAGCAGCTTAGGGGTTTCGGCCAACTCCTACAATGAGCAGTTCTTC.